This is a list of T cell receptor beta chains from one sample in a study of blood T cell repertoires in COVID-19. The protocol was immunoSEQ multiplex PCR, while the TCRdb copy is restricted to in-frame clones and leaves out a portion. The data show about 320,000 clones, around 84% seen once. The sequencing sample was made of PBMCs or T cells enriched from blood (not recorded which). The receptors stem from a woman in her 30s who had been exposed to COVID-19. CDR3s include the opening cysteine and the closing phenylalanine or tryptophan. D genes are given only for firm matches. Expanded clones are given a class, and other clones once, few, many or no size at all.

j_gene | d_gene | abundance | v_gene | CDR3nt | CDR3aa
TRBJ2-1 | NA | NA | TRBV7-8 | TGTGCCAGCAGCTTAGGTAGGCAGGGGTACAATGAGCAGTTCTTC | CASSLGRQGYNEQFF
TRBJ1-1 | NA | NA | TRBV12-5 | TGTGCTAGTGGTTTGGCCGGAGCTGAAGCTTTCTTT | CASGLAGAEAFF
TRBJ2-7 | TRBD1 | once | TRBV3-1/TRBV3-2 | TGTGCCAGCAGCCAAGCGGGACAGGCCTACGAGCAGTACTTC | CASSQAGQAYEQYF
TRBJ2-7 | TRBD2 | NA | TRBV9 | TGTGCCAGCAGCTTCCGAGAGGGGACTAGCGGTGACGAGCAGTACTTC | CASSFREGTSGDEQYF
TRBJ2-5 | NA | NA | TRBV5-4 | TGTGCCAGCAGCTTGCTTGGGGCGGGGAGGCGGGAGACCCAGTACTTC | CASSLLGAGRRETQYF
TRBJ1-5 | NA | NA | TRBV27 | TGTGCCAGCAGTTTATATGGGGACATTAGCAATCAGCCCCAGCATTTT | CASSLYGDISNQPQHF
TRBJ2-7 | TRBD1 | NA | TRBV28 | TGTGCCAGCAGTTCTGCGGGACAGGGGGCTGGCGACGAGCAGTACTTC | CASSSAGQGAGDEQYF
TRBJ2-1 | TRBD2 | NA | TRBV6-5 | TGTGCCAGCAGTTATGGCGGGGGGGCCGTTGAGCAGTTCTTC | CASSYGGGAVEQFF
TRBJ2-1 | TRBD2 | NA | TRBV9 | TGTGCCAGCAGCCCTCCAGCCGGGACTAGCGGGAGGGGTGAGCAGTTCTTC | CASSPPAGTSGRGEQFF
TRBJ1-4 | NA | NA | TRBV30 | TGTGCCTGGAGTGGGGGAGGACGTCCCGGTGGGGAAAAACTGTTTTTT | CAWSGGGRPGGEKLFF
TRBJ2-7 | TRBD2 | many | TRBV6-5 | TGTGCCACCTACCCGGCGGGAGGAGTATCCTACGAGCAGTACTTC | CATYPAGGVSYEQYF
TRBJ1-2 | NA | NA | TRBV21-1 | TGTGCCAGCAGCAAAAACAGGGTCGAGGGCTACACCTTC | CASSKNRVEGYTF
TRBJ2-1 | TRBD2 | NA | TRBV4-1 | TGCGCCCAGACCGGGGGGGAGAGAGGAGGGTCGGCCTACAATGAGCAGTTCTTC | CAQTGGERGGSAYNEQFF
TRBJ1-2 | TRBD1 | NA | TRBV4-3 | TGCGCCAGCAGCCAAGGAACCGGGACAGGGGCCTATGGCTACACCTTC | CASSQGTGTGAYGYTF
TRBJ1-6 | NA | NA | TRBV9 | TGTGCCAGCAGCGCACAGCCACAGCCCAATTCACCCCTCCACTTT | CASSAQPQPNSPLHF
TRBJ2-1 | TRBD2 | NA | TRBV27 | TGTGCCAGCAGTTTATCGAGTAGGACTAGCGTTAGGTATGAGCAGTTCTTC | CASSLSSRTSVRYEQFF
TRBJ1-3 | TRBD1 | few | TRBV19 | TGTGCCAGTAGTATTAAGACAGGGCGCTCTGGAAACACCATATATTTT | CASSIKTGRSGNTIYF
TRBJ1-6 | TRBD1 | few | TRBV4-3 | TGCGCCAGCAGCCAAACCCGACAGGGGGGTAATTCACCCCTCCACTTT | CASSQTRQGGNSPLHF
TRBJ2-1 | TRBD2 | once | TRBV6-1 | TGTGCCAGCAGTGACCTAGCGGGAGCGAAGGAGCAGTTCTTC | CASSDLAGAKEQFF
TRBJ2-7 | NA | NA | TRBV11-2 | TGTGCCAGCAGCTTAATACACTCTAGCTACGAGCAGTACTTC | CASSLIHSSYEQYF
TRBJ2-2 | TRBD1 | NA | TRBV28 | TGTGCCAGCAGTTTAGGGACAGGGTCTCCCGGGGAGCTGTTTTTT | CASSLGTGSPGELFF
TRBJ2-1 | NA | NA | TRBV24-1 | TGTGCCACCAGTGATCCGGACTATTTCTACGAGCAGTTCTTC | CATSDPDYFYEQFF
TRBJ1-1 | NA | NA | TRBV4-1 | TGCGCCAGCAGCCAAATTATACTACAGGGTGGGGGTGAAGCTTTCTTT | CASSQIILQGGGEAFF
TRBJ1-2 | NA | few | TRBV19 | TGTGCCAGTAGTTTGGAGAACTATGGCTACACCTTC | CASSLENYGYTF
TRBJ2-1 | TRBD2 | NA | TRBV7-2 | TGTGCCAGCAGCTTAGATAGCGGGACCTACAATGAGCAGTTCTTC | CASSLDSGTYNEQFF
TRBJ2-7 | TRBD2 | few | TRBV5-1 | TGCGCCAGCAGCTTGGTTGCTGCGACTAGCGGCTACGAGCAGTACTTC | CASSLVAATSGYEQYF
TRBJ1-5 | NA | once | TRBV12-5 | TGTGCTAGTGGCCCTTTTGTGCTCGGGGGGTCCCTATACAATCAGCCCCAGCATTTT | CASGPFVLGGSLYNQPQHF
TRBJ1-3 | NA | NA | TRBV28 | TGTGCCAGCAGTTTGTATCAGGGAGGCTCTGGAAACACCATATATTTT | CASSLYQGGSGNTIYF
TRBJ2-7 | TRBD1 | NA | TRBV4-1 | TGCGCCAGCAGCCTTAACAGGGGGATGGGCGAGCAGTACTTC | CASSLNRGMGEQYF
TRBJ1-2 | NA | NA | TRBV10-2 | TGCGCCAGCAGTGAGCAGGGCCGCTATGGCTACACCTTC | CASSEQGRYGYTF
TRBJ1-2 | NA | NA | TRBV7-2 | TGTGCCAGCAGCGTGACCGGGGACTATGGCTACACCTTC | CASSVTGDYGYTF
TRBJ1-1 | NA | many | TRBV7-2 | TGTGCCAGCAGGGATTCCGAGGCTGAAGCTTTCTTT | CASRDSEAEAFF
TRBJ1-3 | NA | NA | TRBV19 | TGTGCCAGTAGTAGCGGGACTGGAAACACCATATATTTT | CASSSGTGNTIYF
TRBJ2-2 | TRBD2 | NA | TRBV19 | TGTGCCAGTAGTATAGCCAACGGGGGGGCCTCCGGGGAGCTGTTTTTT | CASSIANGGASGELFF
TRBJ1-3 | NA | NA | TRBV4-1 | TGCGCCAGCAGCCAAGTTTGGACACAGGGCCCTGGAAACACCATATATTTT | CASSQVWTQGPGNTIYF
TRBJ2-2 | NA | NA | TRBV5-1 | TGCGCCAGCAGCCCCGACAGAGCAAACACCGGGGAGCTGTTTTTT | CASSPDRANTGELFF
TRBJ2-7 | TRBD2 | NA | TRBV7-2 | TGTGCCAGCAGCCCTAGCGGGGTGGCTGGCTACGAGCAGTACTTC | CASSPSGVAGYEQYF